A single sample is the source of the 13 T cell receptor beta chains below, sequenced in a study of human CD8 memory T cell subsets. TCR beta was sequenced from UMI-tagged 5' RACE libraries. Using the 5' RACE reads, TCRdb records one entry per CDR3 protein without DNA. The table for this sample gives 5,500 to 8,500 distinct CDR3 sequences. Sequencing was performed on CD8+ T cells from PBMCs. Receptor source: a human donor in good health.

CDR3 sequence reads: CASSITPDSSYEQYF. The V gene is TRBV19, the J gene TRBJ2-7; TCRdb's D gene call, TRBD1, goes unchecked for lack of DNA. Per germline, CDR1 LNHDA and CDR2 SQIVND (reference sequence). This CDR3 has 15 residues.

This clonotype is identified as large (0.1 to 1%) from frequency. Here the CDR3 reads CASSPTSGSAGELFF. The J gene is TRBJ2-2, the V gene TRBV7-7; TCRdb's D call, TRBD2, is unchecked because there is no DNA. Per the germline V gene, CDR1 is SSHAT and CDR2 is FNYEAQ (reference sequence). CDR3 length: 15 amino acids.

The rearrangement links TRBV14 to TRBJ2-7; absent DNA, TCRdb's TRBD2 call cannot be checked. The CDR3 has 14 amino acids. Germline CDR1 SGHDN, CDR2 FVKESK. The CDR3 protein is CASSQGLGDYEQYF.

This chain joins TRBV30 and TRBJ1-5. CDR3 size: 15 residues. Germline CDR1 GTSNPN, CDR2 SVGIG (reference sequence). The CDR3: CAWSVREYSNQPQHF.

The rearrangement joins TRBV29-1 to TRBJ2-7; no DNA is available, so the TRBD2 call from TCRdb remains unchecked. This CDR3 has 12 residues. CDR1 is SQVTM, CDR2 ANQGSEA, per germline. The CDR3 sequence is CSAGGGIGEQYF.

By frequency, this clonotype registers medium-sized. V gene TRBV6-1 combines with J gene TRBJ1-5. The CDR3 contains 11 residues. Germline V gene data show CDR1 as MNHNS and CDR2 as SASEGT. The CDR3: CASSDNQPQHF.

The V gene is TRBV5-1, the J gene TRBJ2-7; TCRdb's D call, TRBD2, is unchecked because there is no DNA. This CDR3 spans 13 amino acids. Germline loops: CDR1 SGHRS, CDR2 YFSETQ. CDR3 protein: CASRLANPYEQYF.

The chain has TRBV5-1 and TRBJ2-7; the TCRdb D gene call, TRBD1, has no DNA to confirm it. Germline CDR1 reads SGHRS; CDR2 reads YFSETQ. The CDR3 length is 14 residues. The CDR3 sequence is CASSLRDREYEQYF. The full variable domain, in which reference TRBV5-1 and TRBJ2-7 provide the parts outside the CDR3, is KAGVTQTPRYLIKTRGQQVTLSCSPISGHRSVSWYQQTPGQGLQFLFEYFSETQRNKGNFPGRFSGRQFSNSRSEMNVSTLELGDSALYLCASSLRDREYEQYFGPGTRLTVT.

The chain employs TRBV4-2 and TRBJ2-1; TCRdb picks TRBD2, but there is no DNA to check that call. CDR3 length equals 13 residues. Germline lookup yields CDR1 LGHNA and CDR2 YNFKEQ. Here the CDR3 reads CASSRGLEHEQFF.

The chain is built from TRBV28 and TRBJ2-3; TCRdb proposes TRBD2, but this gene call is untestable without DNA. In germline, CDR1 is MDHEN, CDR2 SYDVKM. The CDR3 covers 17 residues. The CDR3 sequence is CASSLAASGLNTDTQYF.

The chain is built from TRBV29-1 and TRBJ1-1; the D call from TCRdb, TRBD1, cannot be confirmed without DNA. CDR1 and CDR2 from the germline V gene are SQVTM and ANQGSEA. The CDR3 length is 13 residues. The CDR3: CSVPGTGNTEAFF.

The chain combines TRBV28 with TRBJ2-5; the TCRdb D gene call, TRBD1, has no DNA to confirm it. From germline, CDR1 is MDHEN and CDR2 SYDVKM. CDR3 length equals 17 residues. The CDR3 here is CASSLGYWAGEEETQYF.

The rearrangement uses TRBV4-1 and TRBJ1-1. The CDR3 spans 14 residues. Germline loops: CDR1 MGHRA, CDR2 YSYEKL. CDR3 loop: CASSQVHGKTEAFF.